This T cell receptor (beta chain) stems from a study of blood T cells in healthy people across ages. The study's findings and limits: Long-lived donors exceeded aged donors in naive CD4+ cells and diversity. Correlation between TCR beta diversity and naive T cell percentage was strong.

The people who gave samples were healthy Caucasians from Russia, aged roughly 6 to 100. Isolation of PBMCs gave at least 6.5 million cells per sample. This clonotype has just a few counts. Its antigen is currently unknown. A second PCR of roughly 7 to 11 cycles used a sample-barcoded 5' primer and a J-beta primer mix. TCRdb ran MiXCR on the 5' RACE reads and lists one entry per CDR3 protein. The data show 1.8 million or so distinct CDR3 sequences, around 42% seen once. This CDR3 has 15 residues. V was clipped by 4 bases and J by 6 bases, with 17 bases between them. Germline V gene data show CDR1 as SGHRS and CDR2 as YFSETQ.

The chain couples TRBV5-1 to TRBJ1-5; maybe TRBD1 (6 bases). This clonotype was obtained from a human donor in good health. The sequencing input was blood. The CDR3: CASSPLGGASQPQHF. The CDR3 coding sequence is TGCGCCAGCAGCCCCCTCGGGGGGGCTAGTCAGCCCCAGCATTTT.